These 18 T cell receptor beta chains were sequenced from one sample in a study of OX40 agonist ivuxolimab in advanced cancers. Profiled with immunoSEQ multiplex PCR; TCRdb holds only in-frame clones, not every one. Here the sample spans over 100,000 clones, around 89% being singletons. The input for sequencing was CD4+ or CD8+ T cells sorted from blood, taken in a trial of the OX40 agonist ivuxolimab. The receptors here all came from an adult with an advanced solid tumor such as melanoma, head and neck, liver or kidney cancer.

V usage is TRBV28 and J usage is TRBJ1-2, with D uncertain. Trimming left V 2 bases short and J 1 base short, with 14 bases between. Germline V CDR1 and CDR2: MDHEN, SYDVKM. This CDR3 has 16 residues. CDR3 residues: CASSLSARGNNYGYTF. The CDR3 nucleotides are TGTGCCAGCAGTTTAAGTGCCCGAGGTAATAACTATGGCTACACCTTC.

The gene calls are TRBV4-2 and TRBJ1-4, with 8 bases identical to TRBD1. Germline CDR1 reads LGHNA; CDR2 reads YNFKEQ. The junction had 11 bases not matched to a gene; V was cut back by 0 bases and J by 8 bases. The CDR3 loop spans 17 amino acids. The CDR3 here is CASSQDRPGQGSEKLFF. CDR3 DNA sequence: TGTGCCAGCAGCCAAGATCGTCCCGGACAGGGAAGCGAAAAACTGTTTTTT.

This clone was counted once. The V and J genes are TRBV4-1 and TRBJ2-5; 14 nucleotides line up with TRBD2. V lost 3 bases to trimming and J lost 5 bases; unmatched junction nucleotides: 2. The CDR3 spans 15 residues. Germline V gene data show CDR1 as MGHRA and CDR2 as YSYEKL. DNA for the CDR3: TGCGCCAGCAGCCAGGGGACTAGCGGGGGCGAGACCCAGTACTTC. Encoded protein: CASSQGTSGGETQYF.

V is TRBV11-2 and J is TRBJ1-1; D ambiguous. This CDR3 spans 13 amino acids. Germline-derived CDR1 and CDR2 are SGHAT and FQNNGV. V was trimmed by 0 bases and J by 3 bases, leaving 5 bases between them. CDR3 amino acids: CASSLDRDTEAFF. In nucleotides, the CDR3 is TGTGCCAGCAGCTTAGATCGGGACACTGAAGCTTTCTTT. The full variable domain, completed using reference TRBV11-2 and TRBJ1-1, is EAGVAQSPRYKIIEKRQSVAFWCNPISGHATLYWYQQILGQGPKLLIQFQNNGVVDDSQLPKDRFSAERLKGVDSTLKIQPAKLEDSAVYLCASSLDRDTEAFFGQGTRLTVV.

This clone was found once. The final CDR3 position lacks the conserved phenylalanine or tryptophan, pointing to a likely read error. The CDR3 loop reads CASSYRDRDGYTL. The CDR3 coding sequence is TGTGCCAGCAGTTACCGGGACAGGGATGGCTACACCCTC. V is TRBV6-5 and J is TRBJ1-2, with 9 nucleotides matching TRBD1. Germline values: CDR1 MNHEY, CDR2 SVGAGI. There are 13 residues in the CDR3. Losses at the gene ends were 2 bases for V and 6 bases for J; bases not matched to a gene: 1.

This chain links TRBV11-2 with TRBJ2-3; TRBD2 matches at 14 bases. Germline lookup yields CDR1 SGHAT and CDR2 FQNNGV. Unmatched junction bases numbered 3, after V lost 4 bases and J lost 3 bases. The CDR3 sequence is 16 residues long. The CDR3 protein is CASSSTSGGGTDTQYF. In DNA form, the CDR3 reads TGTGCCAGCAGCTCGACTAGCGGGGGGGGTACAGATACGCAGTATTTT.

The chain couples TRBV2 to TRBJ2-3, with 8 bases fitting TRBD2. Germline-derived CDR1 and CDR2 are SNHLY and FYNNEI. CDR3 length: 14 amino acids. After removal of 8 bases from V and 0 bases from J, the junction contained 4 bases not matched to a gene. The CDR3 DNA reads TGTGCCAGCGCCGGGGGGGTGAGCACAGATACGCAGTATTTT. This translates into CASAGGVSTDTQYF. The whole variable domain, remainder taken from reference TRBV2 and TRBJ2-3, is EPEVTQTPSHQVTQMGQEVILRCVPISNHLYFYWYRQILGQKVEFLVSFYNNEISEKSEIFDDQFSVERPDGSNFTLKIRSTKLEDSAMYFCASAGGVSTDTQYFGPGTRLTVL.

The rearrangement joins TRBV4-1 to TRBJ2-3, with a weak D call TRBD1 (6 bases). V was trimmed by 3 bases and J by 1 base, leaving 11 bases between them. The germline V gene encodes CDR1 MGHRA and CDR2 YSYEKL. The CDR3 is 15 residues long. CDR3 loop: CASSHSKGGTDTQYF. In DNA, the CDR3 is TGCGCCAGCAGCCACTCTAAGGGGGGCACAGATACGCAGTATTTT.

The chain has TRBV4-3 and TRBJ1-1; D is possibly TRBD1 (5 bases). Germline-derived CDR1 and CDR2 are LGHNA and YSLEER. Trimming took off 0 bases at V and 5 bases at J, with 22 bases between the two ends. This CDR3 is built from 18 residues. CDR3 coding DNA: TGCGCCAGCAGCCAAGAAACCCTTAGGGGCGGGGGTCAAACTGAAGCTTTCTTT. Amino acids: CASSQETLRGGGQTEAFF.

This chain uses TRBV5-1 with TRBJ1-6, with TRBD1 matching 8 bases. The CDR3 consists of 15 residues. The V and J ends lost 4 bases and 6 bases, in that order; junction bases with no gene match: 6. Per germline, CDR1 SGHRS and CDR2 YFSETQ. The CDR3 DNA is TGCGCCAGCAGCCGACAGGGGTATAGTAATTCACCCCTCCACTTT. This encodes CASSRQGYSNSPLHF.

CDR3 residues: CASSQGRDRGREQYF. CDR3 in DNA: TGCGCCAGCAGCCAAGGTAGGGACAGGGGGCGCGAGCAGTACTTC. This rearrangement joins TRBV4-3 to TRBJ2-5; 12 bases match TRBD1. The J call may be in error: the DNA end matches TRBJ2-7 better. The CDR3 runs to 15 residues. CDR1 LGHNA and CDR2 YSLEER come from the germline V gene.

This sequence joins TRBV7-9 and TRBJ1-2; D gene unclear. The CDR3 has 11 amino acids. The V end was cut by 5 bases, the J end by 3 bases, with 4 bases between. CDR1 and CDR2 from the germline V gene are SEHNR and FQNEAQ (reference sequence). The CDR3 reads CASSPHYGYTF. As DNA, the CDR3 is TGTGCCAGCAGCCCACACTATGGCTACACCTTC.

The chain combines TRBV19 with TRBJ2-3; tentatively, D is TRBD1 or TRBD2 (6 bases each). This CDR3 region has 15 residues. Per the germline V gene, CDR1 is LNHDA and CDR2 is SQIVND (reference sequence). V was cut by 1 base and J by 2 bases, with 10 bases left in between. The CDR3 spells CASSIGGGLTDTQYF. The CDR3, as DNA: TGTGCCAGTAGTATAGGAGGGGGGCTCACAGATACGCAGTATTTT.

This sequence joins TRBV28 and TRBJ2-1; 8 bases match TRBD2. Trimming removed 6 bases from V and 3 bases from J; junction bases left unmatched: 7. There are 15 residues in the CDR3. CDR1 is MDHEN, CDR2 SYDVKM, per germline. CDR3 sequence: CASRASGGSYNEQFF. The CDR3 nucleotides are TGTGCCAGCAGGGCCAGCGGGGGAAGCTACAATGAGCAGTTCTTC.

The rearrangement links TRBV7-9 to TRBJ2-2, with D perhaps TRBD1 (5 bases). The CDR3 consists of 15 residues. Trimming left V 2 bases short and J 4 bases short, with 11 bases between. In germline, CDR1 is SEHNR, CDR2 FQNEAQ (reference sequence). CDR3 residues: CASSLTGHPTGELFF. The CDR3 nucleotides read TGTGCCAGCAGCTTAACAGGACACCCCACCGGGGAGCTGTTTTTT.

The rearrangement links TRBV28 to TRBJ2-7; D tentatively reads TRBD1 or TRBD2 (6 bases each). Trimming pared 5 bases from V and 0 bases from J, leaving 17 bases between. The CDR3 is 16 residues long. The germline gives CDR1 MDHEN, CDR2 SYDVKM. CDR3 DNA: TGTGCCAGCAGTAGTTCCGGGGGCCTTCGCTCCTACGAGCAGTACTTC. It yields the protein CASSSSGGLRSYEQYF.

In DNA, the CDR3 is TGTGCCAGCTCACCGACGTCGGGACAGGGGGGGACCGGGGAGCTGTTTTTT. Residues: CASSPTSGQGGTGELFF. The chain carries TRBV18 and TRBJ2-2; TRBD1 matches at 11 bases. Trimming removed 3 bases from V and 5 bases from J; junction bases left unmatched: 8. The CDR3 is 17 residues long. The germline CDR1 and CDR2 sequences are KGHSH and LQKENI.

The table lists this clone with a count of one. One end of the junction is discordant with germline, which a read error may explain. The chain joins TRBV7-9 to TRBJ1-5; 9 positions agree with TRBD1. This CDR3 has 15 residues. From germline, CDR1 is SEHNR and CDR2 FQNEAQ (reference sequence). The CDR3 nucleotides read TGTGCCAGCAGCCCTGACAGGGGGAGCACTCAGCCCCAGCATTTT. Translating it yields CASSPDRGSTQPQHF.